Each of the 21 T cell receptor beta chains below was sequenced from the same sample in a study of CD8 T cells in Susac syndrome. RNA in amounts of about 0.45 to 1 ug was reverse transcribed with random hexamers. TCRdb reanalysed the immunoSEQ multiplex PCR reads using MiXCR and keeps one entry per CDR3 protein. The table lists 150,000 or so distinct CDR3 sequences, approximately 93% of them singletons. Sequencing input: CD4+ T cells from PBMCs. These receptors all stem from a human donor with multiple sclerosis.

This clonotype has just a few counts. The chain recombines TRBV5-4 with TRBJ2-1, with 13 bases lining up with TRBD2. V lost 4 bases to trimming and J lost 5 bases; unmatched junction nucleotides: 6. This CDR3 spans 16 amino acids. Per the germline V gene, CDR1 is SGHNT and CDR2 is YYREEE (reference sequence). In DNA form, the CDR3 reads TGTGCCAGCAGCCTTGGACTAGCGGGAGCAGACAATGAGCAGTTCTTC. It is translated as CASSLGLAGADNEQFF.

The chain links TRBV2 to TRBJ1-5; D not resolved. This CDR3 has 13 residues. V was shortened by 4 bases and J by 1 base, with 5 bases between the two germline ends. Germline V gene sequence: CDR1 SNHLY, CDR2 FYNNEI. The CDR3 DNA reads TGTGCCAGCAGTGGGAAAAGCAATCAGCCCCAGCATTTT. The encoded protein is CASSGKSNQPQHF.

This sequence joins TRBV14 and TRBJ1-5; D is possibly TRBD1 (5 bases). V lost 4 bases and J 10 bases, leaving 17 bases between the germline ends. The germline CDR1 and CDR2 sequences are SGHDN and FVKESK. The CDR3 contains 14 residues. DNA for the CDR3: TGTGCCAGCAGCCGGAGACAGCCTAGAAGCCCCCAGCATTTT. It translates to CASSRRQPRSPQHF. The entire variable domain, with the rest obtained from reference TRBV14 and TRBJ1-5, is as follows: EAGVTQFPSHSVIEKGQTVTLRCDPISGHDNLYWYRRVMGKEIKFLLHFVKESKQDESGMPNNRFLAERTGGTYSTLKVQPAELEDSGVYFCASSRRQPRSPQHFGDGTRLSIL.

The rearrangement joins TRBV7-2 to TRBJ2-3; D gene unclear. V was pared by 5 bases and J by 1 base, with 10 bases between. This CDR3 has 14 amino acids. From germline, CDR1 is SGHTA and CDR2 FQGNSA. The CDR3 reads CASSPDRGTDTQYF. CDR3 in DNA: TGTGCCAGCAGCCCAGATCGGGGCACAGATACGCAGTATTTT.

The chain carries TRBV5-4 and TRBJ2-1; D is possibly TRBD2 (7 bases). V was clipped by 2 bases and J by 8 bases, with 20 bases between them. The CDR3 is 16 amino acids. Germline CDR1 and CDR2: SGHNT and YYREEE (reference sequence). The CDR3, as DNA: TGTGCCAGCAGCTTTCCTAAGGGAGGGGAGGGGGATGAGCAGTTCTTC. Its protein product is CASSFPKGGEGDEQFF. The complete variable domain, with remaining parts taken from reference TRBV5-4 and TRBJ2-1, reads ETGVTQSPTHLIKTRGQQVTLRCSSQSGHNTVSWYQQALGQGPQFIFQYYREEENGRGNFPPRFSGLQFPNYSSELNVNALELDDSALYLCASSFPKGGEGDEQFFGPGTRLTVL.

The chain is built from TRBV13 and TRBJ2-4; the D gene is possibly TRBD2 (5 bases). The CDR3 is 16 amino acids. V lost 4 bases and J lost 0, with 13 bases in between. In germline, CDR1 is PRHDT, CDR2 FYEKMQ (reference sequence). The CDR3 protein is CASSSVKRLAKNIQYF. Here the CDR3 DNA reads TGTGCCAGCAGCTCGGTGAAGCGGCTAGCCAAAAACATTCAGTACTTC.

V usage is TRBV30 and J usage is TRBJ2-1; no firm D call. CDR3 length equals 13 residues. Looked up from germline, CDR1 is GTSNPN and CDR2 is SVGIG (reference sequence). The V gene lost 0 bases and the J gene lost 9 bases, with 12 bases spanning the gap. The CDR3 here is CAWSVLEWAEQFF. In DNA form, the CDR3 reads TGTGCCTGGAGTGTACTCGAGTGGGCTGAGCAGTTCTTC. Drawing the rest from reference TRBV30 and TRBJ2-1, the complete variable domain is SQTIHQWPATLVQPVGSPLSLECTVEGTSNPNLYWYRQAAGRGLQLLFYSVGIGQISSEVPQNLSASRPQDRQFILSSKKLLLSDSGFYLCAWSVLEWAEQFFGPGTRLTVL.

The J gene is TRBJ1-2, the V gene TRBV6-1; D may be TRBD1 (6 bases). The CDR3 sequence is 14 residues long. Per germline, CDR1 MNHNS and CDR2 SASEGT. V lost 6 bases, J lost 2 bases, and 13 bases lay in between. The CDR3 nucleotides are TGTGCCAGCAGCCTTGAGACAGGAAACTATGGCTACACCTTC. Translated: CASSLETGNYGYTF.

The rearrangement uses TRBV12-3 or TRBV12-4 and TRBJ2-4; TRBD1 matches 10 bases. V gave up 3 bases and J gave up 13 bases; unmatched junction bases: 9. The CDR3 is made up of 14 amino acids. CDR3 amino acids: CASSFDRGRDWQYF. CDR3 nucleotides: TGTGCCAGCAGTTTCGACAGGGGGCGAGACTGGCAGTACTTC.

The chain carries TRBV20-1 and TRBJ2-3, with 10 bases aligning to TRBD2. This CDR3 contains 15 residues. The junction had 7 bases not matched to a gene; V was cut back by 5 bases and J by 2 bases. Per germline, CDR1 DFQATT and CDR2 SNEGSKA (reference sequence). The chain's CDR3 is CSAEREGRNTDTQYF. CDR3 in DNA: TGCAGTGCTGAGCGGGAGGGCCGGAACACAGATACGCAGTATTTT.

This clonotype was found once. This chain links TRBV5-1 with TRBJ2-3; D is ambiguous. The CDR3 spans 12 residues. In germline, CDR1 is SGHRS, CDR2 YFSETQ. Trimming stripped 4 bases from V and 4 bases from J, with 7 bases between. The CDR3 here is CASSKESDTQYF. CDR3 sequence (DNA): TGCGCCAGCAGCAAGGAATCAGATACGCAGTATTTT.

The chain has TRBV12-3 or TRBV12-4 and TRBJ2-2; D remains ambiguous. Trimming took off 6 bases at V and 0 bases at J, with 11 bases between the two ends. This CDR3 has 15 amino acids. The CDR3, as DNA: TGTGCCAGCAGGGAACTTAAATCGAACACCGGGGAGCTGTTTTTT. This sequence encodes CASRELKSNTGELFF.

The chain recombines TRBV28 with TRBJ1-1; TRBD1 might be the D (5 bases). Germline V gives CDR1 MDHEN, CDR2 SYDVKM. CDR3 length: 13 amino acids. Trimming took 3 bases from V and 7 from J, leaving 12 bases between them. CDR3 nucleotide sequence: TGTGCCAGCAGTTTTCGGCGGGACGGTGAAGCTTTCTTT. Protein product: CASSFRRDGEAFF. The variable domain in full, completed from reference TRBV28 and TRBJ1-1, reads DVKVTQSSRYLVKRTGEKVFLECVQDMDHENMFWYRQDPGLGLRLIYFSYDVKMKEKGDIPEGYSVSREKKERFSLILESASTNQTSMYLCASSFRRDGEAFFGQGTRLTVV.

This clonotype was detected only once. At one boundary the junction diverges from the germline segment, which might be a read error. The genes are TRBV29-1 and TRBJ1-1; weak D call: TRBD1 (5 bases). Germline CDR1 is SQVTM and CDR2 is ANQGSEA. The CDR3 contains 11 residues. Here the CDR3 reads CSVEYGTKAFF. The CDR3 coding sequence is TGCAGCGTTGAATACGGGACGAAAGCCTTCTTT. Drawing the rest from reference TRBV29-1 and TRBJ1-1, the complete variable domain is SAVISQKPSRDICQRGTSLTIQCQVDSQVTMMFWYRQQPGQSLTLIATANQGSEATYESGFVIDKFPISRPNLTFSTLTVSNMSPEDSSIYLCSVEYGTKAFFGQGTRLTVV.

The J gene is TRBJ1-1, the V gene TRBV9, with D maybe TRBD1 (6 bases). Trimming took 2 bases from V and 7 from J, leaving 15 bases between them. The CDR3 has 14 residues. CDR1 and CDR2 from the germline V gene are SGDLS and YYNGEE. Here the CDR3 reads CASSVSVGGGEAFF. CDR3 coding DNA: TGTGCCAGCAGCGTTTCGGTAGGGGGTGGTGAAGCTTTCTTT. Combining the CDR3 with reference TRBV9 and TRBJ1-1 gives the whole variable domain DSGVTQTPKHLITATGQRVTLRCSPRSGDLSVYWYQQSLDQGLQFLIQYYNGEERAKGNILERFSAQQFPDLHSELNLSSLELGDSALYFCASSVSVGGGEAFFGQGTRLTVV.

The chain recombines TRBV30 with TRBJ2-7, with a weak D call TRBD2 (5 bases). Germline V gene lookup returns CDR1 GTSNPN and CDR2 SVGIG (reference sequence). CDR3 length: 11 residues. Trimming removed 7 bases from V and 7 bases from J, with 14 bases in between. The CDR3 protein is CASSNRREQYF. In nucleotides, the CDR3 is TGTGCCTCCTCAAACCGGAGGGAGCAGTACTTC.

The rearrangement joins TRBV7-2 to TRBJ1-2, with a weak D call TRBD1 (5 bases). The CDR3 spans 14 residues. Trimming removed 4 bases from V and 4 bases from J, with 13 bases in between. Germline CDR1 reads SGHTA; CDR2 reads FQGNSA. As DNA, the CDR3 is TGTGCCAGCAGCTCCCAGTCCGACAGCTATGGCTACACCTTC. It encodes CASSSQSDSYGYTF.

The chain employs TRBV3-1 and TRBJ1-2, with a tentative D call TRBD1 (6 bases). Germline V gives CDR1 LGHDT, CDR2 YNNKEL (reference sequence). The CDR3 consists of 14 residues. V was trimmed by 3 bases and J by 1 base, leaving 9 bases between them. The CDR3 bases are TGTGCCAGCAGCCAGAGGGGGAATAACTATGGCTACACCTTC. Translation gives CASSQRGNNYGYTF. Variable domain in full (rest from reference TRBV3-1 and TRBJ1-2): DTAVSQTPKYLVTQMGNDKSIKCEQNLGHDTMYWYKQDSKKFLKIMFSYNNKELIINETVPNRFSPKSPDKAHLNLHINSLELGDSAVYFCASSQRGNNYGYTFGSGTRLTVV.

The chain is built from TRBV24-1 and TRBJ1-2; no clear D gene. The CDR3 runs 12 residues. The ends were cut back, 4 bases at V and 5 bases at J, with 7 bases in the middle. Per germline, CDR1 KGHDR and CDR2 SFDVKD. CDR3 nucleotides: TGTGCCACCAGTGAGGGAAGATATGGCTACACCTTC. Amino acid sequence: CATSEGRYGYTF.

The chain is built from TRBV29-1 and TRBJ2-6, with no clear D. Germline V gene sequence: CDR1 SQVTM, CDR2 ANQGSEA. The V gene lost 1 base and the J gene lost 0 bases, with 13 bases spanning the gap. This CDR3 has 17 amino acids. CDR3 region: CSVEVWQSPSGANVLTF. CDR3 bases: TGCAGCGTTGAAGTCTGGCAGAGTCCCTCTGGGGCCAACGTCCTGACTTTC.

This clonotype appeared once. The chain uses TRBV7-2 and TRBJ2-1, with 10 bases identical to TRBD2. In germline, CDR1 is SGHTA, CDR2 FQGNSA. The CDR3 is 15 residues long. The trim removed 3 bases at V and 6 bases at J, leaving 5 bases unmatched. The CDR3 DNA follows: TGTGCCAGCAGCTTCCTAGCGGGAGTTTCCAATGAGCAGTTCTTC. Translated, it gives CASSFLAGVSNEQFF.